This T cell receptor (beta chain) was documented in a study of human T cells and chemical hapten exposure. The table lists this clonotype with many counts. CDR3 length equals 17 residues. The V end was cut by 0 bases, the J end by 0 bases, with 9 bases between. Germline CDR1 MNHEY, CDR2 SVGAGI. The library attached unique molecular identifiers to individual cDNA molecules. TCRdb used MiXCR to reprocess the RACE reads, holding one entry per CDR3 protein. This sample carries more than 75,000 distinct CDR3 sequences, approximately 9.3% of them seen once, and the ten largest clones take about 2%. The time point denotes: patch test 2, 6 weeks after DPC sensitization. The treatment here: therapeutic diphenylcyclopropenone sensitization with weekly scalp DPC.

This TCR was sampled from a woman aged 40 to 50 with alopecia areata. Some clones in this sample may be carry-over from other donors' samples. The sample here was whole blood, taken in connection with sensitization to the hapten diphenylcyclopropenone (DPC). V usage is TRBV6-5 and J usage is TRBJ2-6; D is perhaps TRBD2 (5 bases). CDR3 loop: CASSYSVSVSGANVLTF. Written as DNA, the CDR3 is TGTGCCAGCAGTTACTCGGTTAGCGTCTCTGGGGCCAACGTCCTGACTTTC.